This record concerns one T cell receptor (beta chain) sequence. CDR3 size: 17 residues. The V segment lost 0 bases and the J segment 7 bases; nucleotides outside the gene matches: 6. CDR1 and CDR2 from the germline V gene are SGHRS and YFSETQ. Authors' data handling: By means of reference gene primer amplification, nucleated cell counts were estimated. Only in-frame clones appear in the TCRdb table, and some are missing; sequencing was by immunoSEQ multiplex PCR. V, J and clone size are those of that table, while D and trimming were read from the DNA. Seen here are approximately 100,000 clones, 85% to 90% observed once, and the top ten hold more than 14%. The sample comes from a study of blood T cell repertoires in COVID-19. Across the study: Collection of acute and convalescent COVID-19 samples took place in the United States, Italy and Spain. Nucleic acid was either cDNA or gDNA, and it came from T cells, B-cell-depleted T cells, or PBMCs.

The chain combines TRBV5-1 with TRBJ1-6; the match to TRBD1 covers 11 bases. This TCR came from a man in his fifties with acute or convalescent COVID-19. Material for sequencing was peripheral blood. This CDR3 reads CASSLGARTGGNSPLHF. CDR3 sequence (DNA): TGCGCCAGCAGCTTGGGGGCACGGACAGGGGGCAATTCACCCCTCCACTTT.